Listed below are T cell receptor beta chains from one sample, sequenced in a study of T cell changes during pregnancy in multiple sclerosis. Assay: immunoSEQ multiplex PCR; the TCRdb copy retains only in-frame clones and omits some. The repertoire holds some 120,000 clones, with 85% to 95% as singletons. The sequencing used peripheral blood, collected before pregnancy. Receptors were obtained from a female donor with multiple sclerosis, enrolled in a pregnancy study. CDR3s include the opening cysteine and the closing phenylalanine or tryptophan. The order of the fields is V gene, J gene, D gene, clone size, CDR3 protein, CDR3 DNA. The D gene is left open where the match is weak. The listing skips clone size in some rows; elsewhere it reads once, few, many or a size class.

TRBV5-5,TRBJ2-2,NA,once,CASSLLGGRGWTGELFF,TGTGCCAGCAGCTTATTAGGGGGGAGGGGATGGACCGGGGAGCTGTTTTTT
TRBV4-1,TRBJ2-3,TRBD2,NA,CASSQDGSGGTDTQYF,TGCGCCAGCAGCCAAGATGGGAGCGGGGGCACAGATACGCAGTATTTT
TRBV10-3,TRBJ1-6,TRBD1,NA,CATSTGEIYSPLHF,TGTGCCACCTCGACAGGGGAGATCTATTCACCCCTCCACTTT
TRBV30,TRBJ1-6,NA,NA,CAWRGKGGYNSPLHF,TGTGCCTGGAGAGGAAAGGGGGGGTATAATTCACCCCTCCACTTT
TRBV19,TRBJ2-1,NA,once,CASSARLSSYNEQFF,TGTGCCAGTAGTGCTAGGCTCAGCTCCTACAATGAGCAGTTCTTC
TRBV5-1,TRBJ2-3,NA,NA,CASSNSLQGRTDTQYF,TGCGCCAGCAGCAATTCGTTACAGGGACGCACAGATACGCAGTATTTT
TRBV2,TRBJ2-1,NA,NA,CASSGGQNYNEQFF,TGTGCCAGCAGCGGTGGACAGAACTACAATGAGCAGTTCTTC
TRBV7-3,TRBJ1-1,TRBD1,NA,CASSSGQGAGTEAFF,TGTGCCAGCAGCTCAGGACAGGGGGCGGGTACTGAAGCTTTCTTT
TRBV15,TRBJ1-5,NA,NA,CATSRDPPGRVNQPQHF,TGTGCCACCAGCAGAGACCCCCCTGGCAGGGTTAATCAGCCCCAGCATTTT
TRBV19,TRBJ2-5,TRBD1,NA,CASSMGAGGRGTQYF,TGTGCCAGTAGTATGGGGGCAGGGGGCCGGGGGACCCAGTACTTC